These T cell receptor beta chains were read from a single sample in a study of T-cell reconstitution after alpha-beta-depleted transplantation in children. TCRdb redid the calling of the PCR reads with MiXCR, one entry per CDR3 protein. This sample carries hundreds of thousands of distinct CDR3 sequences, roughly 13% of them seen once, and the ten largest clones take about 2.2%. Source: PBMCs, mostly from graft donor cells, taken 360 days after TCRalphabeta/CD19-depleted stem cell transplant. The receptors were gathered from a male patient aged 10-17 years who had a stem cell transplant for acute myeloid leukemia, so the T cells may come from the graft donor. Both conserved end residues are part of each CDR3. The D gene is left open where the match is weak. Only some rows state a clone size, as once, few, many or a class for expanded clones.

clone_size	d_call	v_call	j_call	cdr3_nt	cdr3_aa
NA	TRBD1	TRBV20-1	TRBJ1-6	TGCAGTGCCAGAACAGGGGGCTCCTATAATTCACCCCTCCACTTT	CSARTGGSYNSPLHF
NA	NA	TRBV7-9	TRBJ2-7	TGTGCCAGCACCGAGTTCCCGGGACACTCAACCTACGAGCAGTACTTC	CASTEFPGHSTYEQYF
few	TRBD2	TRBV28	TRBJ2-7	TGTGCCAGCAGGCCCCCGGGAGGTTGGGAGCAGTACTTC	CASRPPGGWEQYF
once	NA	TRBV4-2	TRBJ1-5	TGTGCCAGCAGCCAAGATCAGCAGGGGAGTCGAAATCAGCCCCAGCATTTT	CASSQDQQGSRNQPQHF
NA	NA	TRBV27	TRBJ2-3	TGTGCCAGCAGTTTACGGGGATTGCGTTGGCAAACAGATACGCAGTATTTT	CASSLRGLRWQTDTQYF
few	NA	TRBV5-1	TRBJ1-6	TGCGCCAGCAGCTTGGAAGGGGTCGGTGATAATTCACCCCTCCACTTT	CASSLEGVGDNSPLHF
few	NA	TRBV6-5	TRBJ2-5	TGTGCCAGCAGTTACATTCCTGTTGGGGGAGAGACCCAGTACTTC	CASSYIPVGGETQYF
NA	NA	TRBV9	TRBJ1-5	TGTGCCAGCAGCGGATCGATTAATCAGCCCCAGCATTTT	CASSGSINQPQHF
few	NA	TRBV28	TRBJ2-7	TGTGCCAGCAGTGGGAGGCAGCGCATCTACTCCTACGAGCAGTACTTC	CASSGRQRIYSYEQYF
many	NA	TRBV24-1	TRBJ2-1	TGTGCCACCAGTGATCCCACCTCAACTTCCGACAATGAGCAGTTCTTC	CATSDPTSTSDNEQFF
few	TRBD1	TRBV10-3	TRBJ1-1	TGTGCCATCAGTGATACTAACAGGGGCACTGAAGCTTTCTTT	CAISDTNRGTEAFF
many	TRBD2	TRBV24-1	TRBJ2-1	TGTGCCACCAGTGATTTCCGACTAGCGGGAGACAATGAGCAGTTCTTC	CATSDFRLAGDNEQFF
NA	TRBD2	TRBV12-3/TRBV12-4	TRBJ2-1	TGTGCCAGCAGTCCCGGGACTAGCGGGAGAGGGAATGAGCAGTTCTTC	CASSPGTSGRGNEQFF
many	NA	TRBV12-3/TRBV12-4	TRBJ2-2	TGTGCCAGCAGTTTATTAAGGACCGGGGAGCTGTTTTTT	CASSLLRTGELFF
many	NA	TRBV20-1	TRBJ2-2	TGCAGTGCTAGAGATATTAGGGGTGTGGGAACCGGGGAGCTGTTTTTT	CSARDIRGVGTGELFF
NA	TRBD1	TRBV6-1	TRBJ2-2	TGTGCCAGCAGTGAGGACAGGTTCGCCGGGGAGCTGTTTTTT	CASSEDRFAGELFF
few	NA	TRBV24-1	TRBJ2-1	TGTGCCACCAGTCCCGCGGGCAGGGAAAAGGGGTCCTACAATGAGCAGTTCTTC	CATSPAGREKGSYNEQFF
NA	NA	TRBV18	TRBJ2-1	TGTGCCAGCTCCGTCAGGGGCCTTTACAATGAGCAGTTCTTC	CASSVRGLYNEQFF
many	NA	TRBV2	TRBJ2-7	TGTGCCAGCCGGGACGGAGCCTACGAGCAGTACTTC	CASRDGAYEQYF
NA	TRBD2	TRBV5-1	TRBJ2-1	TGCGCCAGCAGCGCGGGACTAGCGGGAGGGCCGGGAAATGAGCAGTTCTTC	CASSAGLAGGPGNEQFF
NA	TRBD1	TRBV20-1	TRBJ1-6	TGCAGTGCTACTACTCTGACAGGGGAAAATTCACCCCTCCACTTT	CSATTLTGENSPLHF
many	NA	TRBV20-1	TRBJ2-3	TGCAGTGCTTGGGGCCTAAGCACAGATACGCAGTATTTT	CSAWGLSTDTQYF
few	NA	TRBV12-3/TRBV12-4	TRBJ2-7	TGTGCCAGCAGTTTACCGGCAGGGCCCCCCTACGAGCAGTACTTC	CASSLPAGPPYEQYF
NA	TRBD2	TRBV20-1	TRBJ2-7	TGCAGTGCTAGGGGGACTAGCGGGACCGCCCTACCCTACGAGCAGTACTTC	CSARGTSGTALPYEQYF
many	NA	TRBV7-8	TRBJ2-3	TGTGCCAGCGGCCCGGATACGCAGTATTTT	CASGPDTQYF
NA	TRBD2	TRBV7-3	TRBJ2-1	TGTGCCAGCAGGTCCGGGACTAGAGCTTCTCAGCAGTTCTTC	CASRSGTRASQQFF
many	NA	TRBV4-2	TRBJ2-5	TGTGCCAGCAGCCAAGATACCGGGCTCTACGAGACCCAGTACTTC	CASSQDTGLYETQYF
many	TRBD2	TRBV3-1	TRBJ2-5	TGTGCCAGCAGCCAAGAAGGTGCGCTAGCGGGGATCCAAGAGACCCAGTACTTC	CASSQEGALAGIQETQYF
NA	NA	TRBV20-1	TRBJ2-1	TGCTGTGCTAGAAAGCGAGTCAAGCCAAATGAGCAGTTCTTC	CCARKRVKPNEQFF
NA	NA	TRBV6-2/TRBV6-3	TRBJ2-1	TGTGCCAGCAGTTATAAGCGGTCCAATGAGCAGTTCTTC	CASSYKRSNEQFF
few	NA	TRBV6-1	TRBJ2-1	TGTGCCAGCAGTCTCCTTGGGGGCGGGGACGTCTACAATGAGCAGTTCTTC	CASSLLGGGDVYNEQFF
few	NA	TRBV27	TRBJ2-2	TGTGCCAGCAGCCGAAGCGAAATCACCGGGGAGCTGTTTTTT	CASSRSEITGELFF
few	NA	TRBV24-1	TRBJ1-1	TGTGCCACCAGCCCGTCGGAGGGTAGGGGGAACACTGAAGCTTTCTTT	CATSPSEGRGNTEAFF
NA	TRBD2	TRBV6-2/TRBV6-3	TRBJ2-7	TGTGCCAGCAGTTTCTCCCGGAGCGGGGGATACGAGCAGTACTTC	CASSFSRSGGYEQYF
many	TRBD2	TRBV27	TRBJ2-7	TGTGCCAGCAGTTACGGACTAGCGGGGACCTACGAGCAGTACTTC	CASSYGLAGTYEQYF
few	TRBD2	TRBV28	TRBJ2-7	TGTGCCAGCAGTTTAAACGGGAGGGCCGACGAGCAGTACTTC	CASSLNGRADEQYF
few	NA	TRBV7-2	TRBJ1-5	TGTGCCAGCAGCTTGGGGGTATTGGGGATTAGCAATCAGCCCCAGCATTTT	CASSLGVLGISNQPQHF